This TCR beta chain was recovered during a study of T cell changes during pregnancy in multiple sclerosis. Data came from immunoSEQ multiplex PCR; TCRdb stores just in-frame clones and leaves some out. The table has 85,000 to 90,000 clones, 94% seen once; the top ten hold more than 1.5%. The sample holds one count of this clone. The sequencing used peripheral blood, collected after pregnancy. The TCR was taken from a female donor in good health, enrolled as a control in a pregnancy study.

The CDR3: CSVVLWQGLRRNYGYTF. CDR3 nucleotide sequence: TGCAGCGTGGTCCTGTGGCAGGGACTACGTAGAAACTATGGCTACACCTTC. This chain uses TRBV29-1 with TRBJ1-2; D is possibly TRBD1 (5 bases). This CDR3 contains 17 residues. Trimming cost V 6 bases and J 2 bases, with 25 bases left between them. Germline lookup yields CDR1 SQVTM and CDR2 ANQGSEA.